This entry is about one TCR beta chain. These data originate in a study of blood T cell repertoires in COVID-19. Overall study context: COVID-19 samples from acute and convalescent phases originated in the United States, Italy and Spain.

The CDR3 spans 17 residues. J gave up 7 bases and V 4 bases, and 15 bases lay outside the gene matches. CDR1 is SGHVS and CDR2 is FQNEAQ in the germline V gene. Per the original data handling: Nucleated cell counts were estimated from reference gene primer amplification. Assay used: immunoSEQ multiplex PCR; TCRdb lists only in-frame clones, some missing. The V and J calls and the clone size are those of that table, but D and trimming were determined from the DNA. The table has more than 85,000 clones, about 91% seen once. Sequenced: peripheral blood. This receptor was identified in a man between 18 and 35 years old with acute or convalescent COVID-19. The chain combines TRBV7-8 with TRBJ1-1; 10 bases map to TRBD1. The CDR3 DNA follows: TGTGCCAGCAGCTACGACCGGGACAGGGGTCGAGGGGGTGAAGCTTTCTTT. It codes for CASSYDRDRGRGGEAFF.